The 7 T cell receptor beta chains presented below share a single source sample, sequenced in a study of T cell changes during pregnancy in multiple sclerosis. Method: immunoSEQ multiplex PCR; TCRdb's copy keeps in-frame clones and lacks some. The table lists approximately 30,000 clones, 75% to 95% of them singletons, with about 3.8% in the top ten. Sequences were derived from CD8+ T cells from peripheral blood mononuclear cells, sampled in the second trimester of pregnancy. The source is a female donor in good health, enrolled as a control in a pregnancy study.

By sample fraction, this clone is large. This chain uses TRBV23-1 with TRBJ2-7; maybe TRBD1 (6 bases). TRBV23-1 is reported as an ORF; its role is uncertain. This CDR3 has 15 amino acids. V shed 2 bases and J shed 4 bases, with 15 bases lying between them. The CDR3: CASSQIDRWWYEQYF. For the CDR3, the DNA is TGCGCCAGCAGTCAAATCGACAGGTGGTGGTACGAGCAGTACTTC.

The chain links TRBV18 to TRBJ1-6; 8 nucleotides align to TRBD1. With V trimmed by 3 bases and J by 0 bases, 4 bases remained unmatched. This CDR3 has 17 residues. CDR1 KGHSH and CDR2 LQKENI come from the germline V gene. This CDR3 reads CASSPETGDSYNSPLHF. Written as DNA, the CDR3 is TGTGCCAGCTCACCCGAGACAGGGGACTCCTATAATTCACCCCTCCACTTT. Looking up the rest from reference TRBV18 and TRBJ1-6 gives the full variable domain: NAGVMQNPRHLVRRRGQEARLRCSPMKGHSHVYWYRQLPEEGLKFMVYLQKENIIDESGMPKERFSAEFPKEGPSILRIQQVVRGDSAAYFCASSPETGDSYNSPLHFGNGTRLTVT.

The chain couples TRBV5-5 to TRBJ2-7; a weak D match, TRBD2 (6 bases). V lost 4 bases, J lost 5 bases, and 22 bases lay in between. Germline CDR1 reads SGHKS; CDR2 reads YYEKEE (reference sequence). The CDR3 consists of 16 residues. CDR3 residues: CASSPSGSAGSHEQYF. The CDR3 DNA sequence: TGTGCCAGCAGCCCATCTGGTTCGGCGGGGTCCCACGAGCAGTACTTC.

J is TRBJ2-1 and V is TRBV7-2; 9 bases agree with TRBD2. Germline-derived CDR1 and CDR2 are SGHTA and FQGNSA. V lost 2 bases and J lost 7; bases outside the gene matches: 9. CDR3 length: 16 amino acids. The CDR3 region is CASSLWGGLAENEQFF. The DNA of the CDR3 is TGTGCCAGCAGCTTATGGGGGGGACTAGCTGAAAATGAGCAGTTCTTC. The full variable domain, completed using reference TRBV7-2 and TRBJ2-1, is GAGVSQSPSNKVTEKGKDVELRCDPISGHTALYWYRQSLGQGLEFLIYFQGNSAPDKSGLPSDRFSAERTGGSVSTLTIQRTQQEDSAVYLCASSLWGGLAENEQFFGPGTRLTVL.

The chain uses TRBV7-9 and TRBJ2-7; 9 bases are shared with TRBD1. V trimming: 5 bases; J trimming: 3 bases; junction bases outside the gene matches: 8. The germline gives CDR1 SEHNR, CDR2 FQNEAQ (reference sequence). The CDR3 covers 15 residues. The CDR3 DNA reads TGTGCCAGCAGCCCTAAACAGGGGGCCAACTACGAGCAGTACTTC. Translated, it gives CASSPKQGANYEQYF. The full variable domain, with the rest looked up from reference TRBV7-9 and TRBJ2-7, is DTGVSQNPRHKITKRGQNVTFRCDPISEHNRLYWYRQTLGQGPEFLTYFQNEAQLEKSRLLSDRFSAERPKGSFSTLEIQRTEQGDSAMYLCASSPKQGANYEQYFGPGTRLTVT.

This chain connects TRBV6-1 to TRBJ1-1, with TRBD1 identical over 7 bases. Trimming cost V 6 bases and J 2 bases; bases outside gene matches: 9. The CDR3 contains 15 residues. In germline, CDR1 is MNHNS, CDR2 SASEGT. CDR3 sequence: CASSIGPGGNTEAFF. As DNA, the CDR3 is TGTGCCAGCAGCATCGGACCAGGGGGTAACACTGAAGCTTTCTTT.

The chain links TRBV27 to TRBJ1-5, with D maybe TRBD1 (6 bases). The CDR3 has 13 residues. Between the trimmed V and J ends, which lost 5 bases and 6 bases, there was a span of 11 bases. CDR1 and CDR2 from the germline V gene are MNHEY and SMNVEV (reference sequence). CDR3 residues: CASSKTGTQPQHF. CDR3 sequence (DNA): TGTGCCAGCAGTAAAACAGGGACTCAGCCCCAGCATTTT.